The next 8 T cell receptor beta chains were all read from a single sample in a study of blood T cell repertoires in COVID-19. Assay: immunoSEQ multiplex PCR; the TCRdb copy retains only in-frame clones and omits some. The repertoire consists of approximately 150,000 clones, with around 90% occurring once and the leading ten covering 1.5% to 2%. Sample: peripheral blood. The receptors here all came from a man between 70 and 80 years old with acute or convalescent COVID-19.

This clone came up once. The chain uses TRBV24-1 and TRBJ2-3, with 10 nucleotides matching TRBD2. The CDR3 spans 17 residues. Looked up from germline, CDR1 is KGHDR and CDR2 is SFDVKD. V trimming: 4 bases; J trimming: 5 bases; junction bases outside the gene matches: 11. Written as DNA, the CDR3 is TGTGCCACCAGTGAGAGCGGGAGGGCATTAAGGGGAGATACGCAGTATTTT. Amino acids: CATSESGRALRGDTQYF.

This sequence joins TRBV7-3 and TRBJ2-1; no firm D call. The germline V and J ends were trimmed by 5 bases and 0 bases, with 14 bases remaining between them. There are 16 residues in the CDR3. The germline V gene encodes CDR1 SGHTA and CDR2 FQGTGA. The CDR3 DNA reads as TGTGCCAGCAGCCTCGTCTTAGTGAGCTCCTACAATGAGCAGTTCTTC. Its translation: CASSLVLVSSYNEQFF.

The chain links TRBV19 to TRBJ2-7, with 12 bases that match TRBD1. This CDR3 is 16 amino acids long. Germline V lookup: CDR1 LNHDA, CDR2 SQIVND (reference sequence). Unmatched junction bases numbered 11, after V lost 6 bases and J lost 5 bases. This chain's CDR3 is CASSRLGTGGWNEQYF. CDR3 nucleotides: TGTGCCAGTAGCCGACTCGGGACAGGGGGCTGGAACGAGCAGTACTTC. Full variable domain (rest looked up from reference TRBV19 and TRBJ2-7): DGGITQSPKYLFRKEGQNVTLSCEQNLNHDAMYWYRQDPGQGLRLIYYSQIVNDFQKGDIAEGYSVSREKKESFPLTVTSAQKNPTAFYLCASSRLGTGGWNEQYFGPGTRLTVT.

The chain is built from TRBV5-4 and TRBJ1-2, with D possibly TRBD1 on 6 matching bases. The ends were cut back, 10 bases at V and 1 base at J, with 14 bases in the middle. CDR3 size: 13 residues. Germline loops: CDR1 SGHNT, CDR2 YYREEE (reference sequence). The CDR3 bases are TGTGCCGGCAAACAGGGAATTAACTATGGCTACACCTTC. Its protein is CAGKQGINYGYTF.

The V and J genes are TRBV5-1 and TRBJ1-2, with 7 bases fitting TRBD1. The trim removed 4 bases at V and 3 bases at J, leaving 6 bases unmatched. The CDR3 consists of 14 residues. The germline V gene has CDR1 SGHRS and CDR2 YFSETQ. The CDR3: CASSPYTGDYGYTF. The CDR3 nucleotides are TGCGCCAGCAGCCCTTACACAGGGGACTATGGCTACACCTTC.

This chain joins TRBV19 and TRBJ1-5; D remains ambiguous. This CDR3 region has 15 residues. The V end was cut by 4 bases, the J end by 0 bases, with 10 bases between. Germline V gene sequence: CDR1 LNHDA, CDR2 SQIVND (reference sequence). The CDR3 is CASSRADYSNQPQHF. The CDR3, as DNA: TGTGCCAGTAGTAGGGCAGACTATAGCAATCAGCCCCAGCATTTT.

This rearrangement joins TRBV2 to TRBJ2-7; tentatively, D is TRBD1 (5 bases). V lost 2 bases and J lost 7, with 12 bases in between. The V gene's germline CDR1 is SNHLY and CDR2 FYNNEI. The CDR3 runs 13 residues. The CDR3, as DNA: TGTGCCAGCAGTGAACAGGCAGGGTTTGAGCAGTACTTC. Translating it yields CASSEQAGFEQYF. Variable domain in full (rest from reference TRBV2 and TRBJ2-7): EPEVTQTPSHQVTQMGQEVILRCVPISNHLYFYWYRQILGQKVEFLVSFYNNEISEKSEIFDDQFSVERPDGSNFTLKIRSTKLEDSAMYFCASSEQAGFEQYFGPGTRLTVT.

The V call is TRBV28, the J call TRBJ1-2; 11 nucleotides match TRBD1. The CDR3 extends over 18 amino acids. Germline CDR1 reads MDHEN; CDR2 reads SYDVKM. V lost 6 bases to trimming and J lost 6 bases; unmatched junction nucleotides: 18. The CDR3 DNA is TGTGCCAGCAGCCCCCCCCAGGGACAGGGGGGGGATAAGGATGGCTACACCTTC. Its translation is CASSPPQGQGGDKDGYTF.